Following are 16 T cell receptor beta chains from one sample sequenced in a study of blood T cells in healthy people across ages. Primers used in a second PCR of about 7 to 12 cycles were a sample-barcoded 5' primer and a J-beta primer mix. Each CDR3 protein is one row after TCRdb ran MiXCR on the 5' RACE reads. The data show 1.6 million or so distinct CDR3 sequences, around 36% seen once. Sequenced input: blood. These receptors all stem from a woman in her thirties in good health.

The chain recombines TRBV28 with TRBJ2-3; 10 bases fit TRBD2. V shed 1 base and J 1 base; nucleotides not matched to a gene: 5. This CDR3 has 17 amino acids. Germline V CDR1 and CDR2: MDHEN, SYDVKM. CDR3 coding DNA: TGTGCCAGCAGTTTATTAGCCCTAGCGGGGGGCACAGATACGCAGTATTTT. Translated, it gives CASSLLALAGGTDTQYF.

This sequence joins TRBV6-1 and TRBJ2-1; TRBD1 aligns across 8 bases. This CDR3 comprises 15 residues. V was pared by 7 bases and J by 8 bases, with 13 bases of the junction left unmatched. The germline V gene encodes CDR1 MNHNS and CDR2 SASEGT. DNA of the CDR3: TGTGCCAGCATTAACGGACAGGGCGGATCGGATGAGCAGTTCTTC. Its protein is CASINGQGGSDEQFF.

This clonotype was seen more than once but under ten times. This chain uses TRBV5-1 with TRBJ2-3, with no clear D. The V end was cut by 1 base, the J end by 1 base, with 19 bases between. Germline V gives CDR1 SGHRS, CDR2 YFSETQ. The CDR3 runs to 18 residues. The CDR3 sequence is CASSLPYVRLRGTDTQYF. In DNA form, the CDR3 reads TGCGCCAGCAGCTTGCCGTACGTAAGACTTCGCGGCACAGATACGCAGTATTTT.

The V gene is TRBV28, the J gene TRBJ2-1; D is ambiguous. The germline V gene has CDR1 MDHEN and CDR2 SYDVKM. This CDR3 has 14 residues. Trimming cost V 6 bases and J 0 bases, with 9 bases left between them. The CDR3 bases are TGTGCCAGCAGGCTTTCTAGCTCCTACAATGAGCAGTTCTTC. Its protein product is CASRLSSSYNEQFF.

This clonotype was recorded at least ten times. The chain joins TRBV4-2 to TRBJ2-1; D gene uncertain. CDR3 length equals 14 residues. CDR1 is LGHNA and CDR2 is YNFKEQ in the germline V gene. Deletions cut 1 base from V and 6 bases from J, with 10 bases between. CDR3 amino acids: CASSQVGYSNEQFF. CDR3 DNA: TGTGCCAGCAGCCAAGTCGGGTATTCCAATGAGCAGTTCTTC.

This clonotype showed up just a few times. This rearrangement joins TRBV18 to TRBJ2-7; 8 positions match TRBD2. V lost 8 bases and J lost 6; bases outside the gene matches: 9. Germline CDR1 KGHSH, CDR2 LQKENI. The CDR3 loop spans 13 amino acids. The CDR3 protein is CASVPGLGLEQYF. CDR3 DNA: TGTGCCAGCGTACCGGGACTAGGCCTCGAGCAGTACTTC.

The gene calls are TRBV21-1 and TRBJ2-7; the table names TRBD1, a call not compared with the DNA. TRBV21-1 is listed as a pseudogene. The CDR3 contains 14 residues. The CDR3 bases are TGTGCCAGCAGGGTCTGGGGTAGGGGCTACGAGCAGTACTTC. It encodes CASRVWGRGYEQYF.

In its sample, this clonotype was seen a few times. The chain uses TRBV6-5 and TRBJ2-7; the match to TRBD2 covers 7 bases. This CDR3 contains 15 residues. Germline CDR1 and CDR2: MNHEY and SVGAGI. V lost 0 bases and J lost 3; bases outside the gene matches: 5. The CDR3 bases are TGTGCCAGCAGTTACTCTGCGGGAGACCTCTACGAGCAGTACTTC. Its translation is CASSYSAGDLYEQYF.

The chain couples TRBV2 to TRBJ1-1; perhaps TRBD1 as D (5 bases). The CDR3 contains 16 residues. Germline loops: CDR1 SNHLY, CDR2 FYNNEI. The V gene lost 3 bases and the J gene lost 3 bases, with 17 bases spanning the gap. The CDR3 region is CASSDIVTGRDTEAFF. CDR3 coding DNA: TGTGCCAGCAGTGATATCGTTACGGGCAGGGACACTGAAGCTTTCTTT.

The gene calls are TRBV28 and TRBJ2-2; D may be TRBD2 (7 bases). This CDR3 has 16 amino acids. CDR1 is MDHEN and CDR2 is SYDVKM in the germline V gene. V dropped 4 bases and J dropped 5 bases, with 17 bases sitting between them. The CDR3 nucleotides read TGTGCCAGCAGTTCGGGGTCGGGGGGCCGAACCGGGGAGCTGTTTTTT. This encodes CASSSGSGGRTGELFF.

Notes on this clonotype: Sequence at one end of the junction differs from germline and may be a read error. This chain connects TRBV2 to TRBJ1-2; D perhaps matches TRBD1 (6 bases). Germline CDR1 SNHLY, CDR2 FYNNEI. This CDR3 contains 14 residues. The CDR3 here is CASSDGYREDGHTF. CDR3 in DNA: TGTGCCAGCAGTGATGGGTACAGGGAGGATGGCCACACCTTC.

This clonotype is a singleton in its sample. This chain uses TRBV12-3 or TRBV12-4 with TRBJ2-3, with TRBD2 as a possible D gene (6 bases). V dropped 6 bases and J dropped 2 bases, with 18 bases sitting between them. The CDR3 is 16 amino acids. In DNA, the CDR3 is TGTGCCAGCAGATCCTATGGCGGGGTCACCACAGATACGCAGTATTTT. Translation: CASRSYGGVTTDTQYF.

Only a few counts were recorded for this clonotype. The genes are TRBV6-6 and TRBJ1-2; D unclear. V lost 5 bases, J lost 1 base, and 8 bases lay in between. The CDR3 sequence is 13 residues long. Per the germline V gene, CDR1 is MNHNY and CDR2 is SVGAGI (reference sequence). The CDR3 DNA reads TGTGCCAGCAGTAATGATGGTAACTATGGCTACACCTTC. The encoded protein is CASSNDGNYGYTF.

The chain employs TRBV9 and TRBJ1-2, with D perhaps matching TRBD1 (5 bases). Germline loops: CDR1 SGDLS, CDR2 YYNGEE. V shed 0 bases and J shed 2 bases, with 8 bases lying between them. The CDR3 is 14 amino acids. The CDR3 sequence: CASSVEWGNYGYTF. DNA for the CDR3: TGTGCCAGCAGCGTAGAATGGGGGAACTATGGCTACACCTTC.

In this sample, this clonotype turned up once. The genes are TRBV3-1 and TRBJ2-5; unclear D gene. Germline V gene lookup returns CDR1 LGHDT and CDR2 YNNKEL (reference sequence). The CDR3 has 10 amino acids. Trimming pared 10 bases from V and 2 bases from J, leaving 5 bases between. In DNA, the CDR3 is TGTGCCACCGAACAAGAGACCCAGTACTTC. The encoded protein is CATEQETQYF.

This clonotype occurred many times. The V and J genes are TRBV29-1 and TRBJ2-7; maybe TRBD1 (6 bases). Between the trimmed V and J ends, which lost 7 bases and 7 bases, there was a span of 20 bases. Germline-derived CDR1 and CDR2 are SQVTM and ANQGSEA. The CDR3 is made up of 13 amino acids. The CDR3 spells CSASDSLPREQYF. CDR3 in DNA: TGCAGCGCCTCGGACAGCCTCCCTAGGGAGCAGTACTTC.